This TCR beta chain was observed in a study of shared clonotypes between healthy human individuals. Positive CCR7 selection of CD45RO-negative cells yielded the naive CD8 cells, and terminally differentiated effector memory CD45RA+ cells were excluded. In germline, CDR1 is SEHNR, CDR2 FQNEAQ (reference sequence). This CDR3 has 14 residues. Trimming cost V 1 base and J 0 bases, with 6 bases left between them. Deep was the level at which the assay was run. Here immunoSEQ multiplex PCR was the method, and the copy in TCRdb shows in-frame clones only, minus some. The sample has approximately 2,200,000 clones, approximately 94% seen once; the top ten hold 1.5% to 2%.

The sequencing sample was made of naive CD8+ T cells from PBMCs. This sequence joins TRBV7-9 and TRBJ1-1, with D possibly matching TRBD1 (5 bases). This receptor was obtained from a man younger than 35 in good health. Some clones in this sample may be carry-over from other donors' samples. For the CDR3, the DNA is TGTGCCAGCAGCTTAGACAGGATGAACACTGAAGCTTTCTTT. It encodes CASSLDRMNTEAFF.